This T cell receptor beta chain was sequenced in a study of early T cells in non-severe SARS-CoV-2 infection. The overall study: Unpaired chains resulted from sequencing bulk RNA of unsorted whole blood.

The table lists this clonotype with a few counts. Its antigen is not identified. The CDR3 spans 13 residues. Germline loops: CDR1 LGHDT, CDR2 YNNKEL (reference sequence). Deletions cut 4 bases from V and 7 bases from J, with 13 bases between. Regarding the study as a whole: Private and CD4 specificities were missed by VDJdb matching, skewed to anti-spike CD8.

Individually, cDNA molecules had unique molecular identifiers attached to them. TCRdb called the 5' RACE reads again in MiXCR, with one record for every CDR3 protein. The sample holds 30,000 to 40,000 distinct CDR3 sequences, about 3.9% seen once. V is TRBV3-1 and J is TRBJ2-5; unclear D gene. The TCR originated in an adult who was a healthcare worker with PCR-confirmed SARS-CoV-2 infection or an uninfected control (not recorded which). Sequencing was done on a sample of whole blood. The CDR3 sequence is CASSPRPRGTQYF. Here the CDR3 DNA reads TGTGCCAGCAGCCCTCGCCCTCGCGGGACCCAGTACTTC.